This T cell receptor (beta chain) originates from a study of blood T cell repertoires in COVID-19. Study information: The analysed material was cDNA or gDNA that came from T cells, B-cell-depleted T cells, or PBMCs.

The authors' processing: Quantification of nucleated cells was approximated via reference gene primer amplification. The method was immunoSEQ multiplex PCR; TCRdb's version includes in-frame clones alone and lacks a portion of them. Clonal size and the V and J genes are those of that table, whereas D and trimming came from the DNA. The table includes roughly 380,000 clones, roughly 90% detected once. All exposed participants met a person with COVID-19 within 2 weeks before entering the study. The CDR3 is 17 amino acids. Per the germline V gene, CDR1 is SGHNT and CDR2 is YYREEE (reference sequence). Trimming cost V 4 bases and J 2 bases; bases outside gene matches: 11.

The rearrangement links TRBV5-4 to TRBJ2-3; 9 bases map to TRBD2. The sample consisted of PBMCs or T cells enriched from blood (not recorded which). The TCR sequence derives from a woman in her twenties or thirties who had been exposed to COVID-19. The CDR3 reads CASSAPRLAVATDTQYF. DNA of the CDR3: TGTGCCAGCAGCGCACCTCGACTAGCGGTAGCCACAGATACGCAGTATTTT.